The 2 T cell receptor beta chains below all came from one sample that was sequenced in a study of T cells in women clearing cervical HPV infection. The protocol was immunoSEQ multiplex PCR, while the TCRdb copy is restricted to in-frame clones and leaves out a portion. This sample's table reports tens of thousands of clones. Sequences were obtained from blood buffy coat. These receptors originate from a woman aged 18-69 years with a cervical HPV16 infection that either progressed to CIN3+ or cleared (not recorded which).

As concerns this clone: The read terminates 3 residues before the CDR3 end, so the remaining end is supplied by the germline J gene. The rearrangement links TRBV2 to TRBJ1-2; no clear D. The CDR3 length is 13 residues. CDR1 and CDR2 (germline): SNHLY, FYNNEI. The DNA read from the CDR3 is TGTGCCAGCATACCTACGGGGAGGTCGGGC. Protein sequence: CASIPTGRSG. The CDR3 reads in full as CASIPTGRSGYTF.

For this clone: The read ends 3 residues before the CDR3 terminus; that terminus is restored from the germline J gene. The V gene is TRBV20-1, the J gene TRBJ1-1; possible D gene TRBD1, 6 bases. Trimming cost V 6 bases and J 0 bases, with 11 bases left between them. This CDR3 comprises 13 residues. Germline V gives CDR1 DFQATT, CDR2 SNEGSKA (reference sequence). CDR3 bases read: TGCAGTGCCGGACAGAGATTGAACACTGAA. Translated: CSAGQRLNTE. The whole CDR3 region reads CSAGQRLNTEAFF.